Shown below are 3 T cell receptor beta chains from a single sample sequenced in a study of OX40 agonist ivuxolimab in advanced cancers. The method was immunoSEQ multiplex PCR; TCRdb's version includes in-frame clones alone and lacks a portion of them. The repertoire holds around 50,000 clones, with 83% as singletons. Sequenced here: CD4+ or CD8+ T cells sorted from blood, sampled in a trial of the OX40 agonist ivuxolimab. These receptor sequences come from an adult with an advanced solid tumor such as melanoma, head and neck, liver or kidney cancer.

The chain uses TRBV5-1 and TRBJ2-7; 9 positions match TRBD1. V shed 0 bases and J 5 bases; nucleotides not matched to a gene: 6. Germline V CDR1 and CDR2: SGHRS, YFSETQ. The CDR3 has 15 residues. CDR3 DNA: TGCGCCAGCAGCTTGGACGGGACAGGGTTTCACGAGCAGTACTTC. This sequence encodes CASSLDGTGFHEQYF.

The chain couples TRBV19 to TRBJ2-7; 7 nucleotides match TRBD2. The germline CDR1 and CDR2 sequences are LNHDA and SQIVND (reference sequence). There are 15 residues in the CDR3. Trimming took 3 bases from V and 0 from J; bases not matched to a gene: 5. CDR3 sequence (DNA): TGTGCCAGTAGTATGTCTAGCGGAAGCTCCTACGAGCAGTACTTC. This sequence encodes CASSMSSGSSYEQYF.

This sequence joins TRBV10-3 and TRBJ2-3, with 10 bases lining up with TRBD2. The V segment lost 1 base and the J segment 2 bases; nucleotides outside the gene matches: 3. The germline gives CDR1 ENHRY, CDR2 SYGVKD. The CDR3 length is 16 residues. This chain's CDR3 is CAISEYTSGDTDTQYF. The CDR3 DNA is TGTGCCATCAGTGAGTATACTAGCGGGGACACAGATACGCAGTATTTT.